These T cell receptor beta chains were read from a single sample in a study of blood T cell repertoires in COVID-19. Clones were read by immunoSEQ multiplex PCR, and TCRdb kept only the in-frame ones, dropping some. The sample has around 25,000 clones; about four fifths are singletons. Sequencing was performed on peripheral blood. These receptors originate from a man between 65 and 79 years old with acute or convalescent COVID-19. Both conserved end residues are part of each CDR3. A D gene is named only where the DNA matches it firmly. Where a row states a size, it is once, few, many or the class of an expanded clone; other rows omit it.

clone size	V gene	J gene	D gene	CDR3 DNA	CDR3 protein
NA	TRBV12-5	TRBJ1-1	NA	TGTGCTAGTGCCTTTGACACTAACACTGAAGCTTTCTTT	CASAFDTNTEAFF
NA	TRBV27	TRBJ1-5	NA	TGTGCCAGCAGTTTAGGCAGGGGCAACCAGCCCCAGCATTTT	CASSLGRGNQPQHF
NA	TRBV21-1	TRBJ2-4	NA	TGTGCCAGCAGCGCCCGGGACAGACTAGCCAAAAACATTCAGTACTTC	CASSARDRLAKNIQYF
NA	TRBV19	TRBJ1-2	TRBD1	TGTGCCAGTAGTATCCGCGACAGGGCGGCTGGCTACACCTTC	CASSIRDRAAGYTF
NA	TRBV5-6	TRBJ2-7	TRBD2	TGTGCCAGCACCCTTGGGCTAGCGGGGAACGACGGGCAGTACTTC	CASTLGLAGNDGQYF
NA	TRBV2	TRBJ2-5	NA	TGTGCCAGCAGCCTTACTAGACAAGAGACCCAGTACTTC	CASSLTRQETQYF
NA	TRBV5-4	TRBJ2-3	TRBD2	TGTGCCAGCAGCTTGGTGGTTGCGGGAGGGAATGCAGATACGCAGTATTTT	CASSLVVAGGNADTQYF
NA	TRBV19	TRBJ1-6	NA	TGTGCCAGTAGGCTATCCATATCCCGACAAAACAGTTCACCCCTCCACTTT	CASRLSISRQNSSPLHF
once	TRBV12-3/TRBV12-4	TRBJ1-3	NA	TGTGCCAGCAACTCAGGTCCCGCAAACACCATATATTTT	CASNSGPANTIYF
NA	TRBV5-4	TRBJ1-2	NA	TGTGCCAGCAGCTTGGACAGAAGATTCTATGGCTACACCTTC	CASSLDRRFYGYTF
NA	TRBV12-3/TRBV12-4	TRBJ2-1	NA	TGTGCCAGCAGCGTGGGAGTCGGCAATGAGCAGTTCTTC	CASSVGVGNEQFF
NA	TRBV5-1	TRBJ2-5	TRBD2	TGCGCCAGCAGCTTGGTGACGACTAGCGGGAGGGGGCCAGAGACCCAGTACTTC	CASSLVTTSGRGPETQYF
NA	TRBV12-5	TRBJ1-3	NA	TGTGCTAGTGGTTTGGTACCTCAGGCAACCTCTGGAAACACCATATATTTT	CASGLVPQATSGNTIYF
NA	TRBV19	TRBJ2-1	TRBD1	TGTGCCAGTAGTATTGGCGGGCAGGGGGCCTTTGAGCAGTTCTTC	CASSIGGQGAFEQFF
NA	TRBV14	TRBJ2-1	NA	TGTGCCAGCAGCCAGCGGGCGGGGTGGTCCTACAATGAGCAGTTCTTC	CASSQRAGWSYNEQFF
NA	TRBV5-1	TRBJ2-1	TRBD1	TGCGCCAGCAGCTTGGCGGACAGGGCCTACAATGAGCAGTTCTTC	CASSLADRAYNEQFF
NA	TRBV7-9	TRBJ1-1	TRBD1	TGTGCCAGCGGGACAGTAGATAACACTGAAGCTTTCTTT	CASGTVDNTEAFF
NA	TRBV6-5	TRBJ2-7	NA	TGTGCCAGCAGTTACCGACAGTCCTACGAGCAGTACTTC	CASSYRQSYEQYF
few	TRBV19	TRBJ1-6	NA	TGTGCCAGTAGCCGCTATGGCGGAGGGGATTCACCCCTCCACTTT	CASSRYGGGDSPLHF
NA	TRBV6-6	TRBJ2-7	TRBD1	TGTGCCAGCAGCCGGGACAGGAGACTCTACGAGCAGTACTTC	CASSRDRRLYEQYF
NA	TRBV11-2	TRBJ1-3	NA	TGTGCCAGCAGCCCCCCTTTGACCGGGTTCTCTGGAAACACCATATATTTT	CASSPPLTGFSGNTIYF
NA	TRBV19	TRBJ1-5	TRBD1	TGTGCCAGCGTCCGGGACAGGGAGGATCAGCCCCAGCATTTT	CASVRDREDQPQHF
once	TRBV29-1	TRBJ2-7	TRBD2	TGCAGCGTCGGACTAGCGGGGGTTCCCTACGAGCAGTACTTC	CSVGLAGVPYEQYF
NA	TRBV15	TRBJ2-2	NA	TGTGCCACCAGCAGAGATGCACCCCCGGGGGGCAGGGAGCTGTTTTTT	CATSRDAPPGGRELFF
NA	TRBV6-5	TRBJ2-1	TRBD1	TGTGCCAGCAGTAATGACAGGGGCGGTGAGCAGTTCTTC	CASSNDRGGEQFF
once	TRBV6-5	TRBJ2-1	NA	TGTGCCAGCAGTTACTCGAGTACCCCCTACAATGAGCAGTTCTTC	CASSYSSTPYNEQFF
NA	TRBV12-3/TRBV12-4	TRBJ2-5	NA	TGTGCCAGCAGTTTAGCCGGGGTGGAGACCCAGTACTTC	CASSLAGVETQYF
NA	TRBV5-5	TRBJ1-4	NA	TGTGCCAGCAGTCTGGGGCGCGTGGCACCGGAAAAACTGTTTTTT	CASSLGRVAPEKLFF
NA	TRBV5-1	TRBJ2-5	NA	TGCGCCAGCAGCTTTTTGAGGGGAGGAGCGCAAGAGACCCAGTACTTC	CASSFLRGGAQETQYF
NA	TRBV5-1	TRBJ1-1	NA	TGCGCCAGCAGCTTGGTCGGGGGGCCGGTCACTGAAGCTTTCTTT	CASSLVGGPVTEAFF
few	TRBV19	TRBJ1-2	NA	TGTGCCAGTCTACGGACAGATTCTTCTGGTGGCTATGGCTACACCTTC	CASLRTDSSGGYGYTF
NA	TRBV12-5	TRBJ2-6	NA	TGTGCTAGTGGTTTTGGGGGCACGGGGGCCAACGTCCTGACTTTC	CASGFGGTGANVLTF
NA	TRBV12-3/TRBV12-4	TRBJ2-7	NA	TGTGCCAGCAGTTTTAATAATGAGCAGTACTTC	CASSFNNEQYF
NA	TRBV7-2	TRBJ2-2	NA	TGTGCCAGCCGGAGGGCCCCCCCCACCGGGGAGCTGTTTTTT	CASRRAPPTGELFF
NA	TRBV6-1	TRBJ1-2	NA	TGTGCCAGCAGTGAACCGGGGGAATTTAACTATGGCTACACCTTC	CASSEPGEFNYGYTF
NA	TRBV6-1	TRBJ2-3	TRBD2	TGTGCCAGCAGTGAATCGGCAGCGGGGGGGCTGACAGATACGCAGTATTTT	CASSESAAGGLTDTQYF
NA	TRBV6-6	TRBJ1-2	TRBD1	TGTGCCAGCACCCTCTCGGGACAGGAACGCTACACCTTC	CASTLSGQERYTF
medium-sized	TRBV10-2	TRBJ2-7	TRBD1	TGCGCCAGCAACGACAGGGGGCCTTACGAGCAGTACTTC	CASNDRGPYEQYF
few	TRBV6-4	TRBJ1-1	TRBD1	TGTGCCAGCAGTGAGTATCCAGGGGGCACTGAAGCTTTCTTT	CASSEYPGGTEAFF
NA	TRBV7-9	TRBJ2-1	NA	TGTGCCAGCAGCTTTAAAGCTCGGAGCTCGGGTGAGCAGTTCTTC	CASSFKARSSGEQFF
NA	TRBV19	TRBJ1-4	NA	TGTGCCAGTAGTTTAGCAACCGGGAATAATGAAAAACTGTTTTTT	CASSLATGNNEKLFF
NA	TRBV7-9	TRBJ1-3	TRBD1	TGTGCCAGCAGCTTGGGACAGGGAGACACCATATATTTT	CASSLGQGDTIYF
NA	TRBV5-4	TRBJ2-5	NA	TGTGCCAGCAGCTTCCCCCTCTCGGAGACCCAGTACTTC	CASSFPLSETQYF
NA	TRBV5-4	TRBJ2-1	TRBD1	TGTGCCAGCACCCTTCCGGGACAGGGGGCAAATGAGCAGTTCTTC	CASTLPGQGANEQFF
NA	TRBV7-2	TRBJ2-7	TRBD2	TGTGCCAGCAGCTGGGCGGCGAGCGGGACCCCCTACGAGCAGTACTTC	CASSWAASGTPYEQYF
NA	TRBV18	TRBJ2-7	TRBD1	TGTGCCAGCTCACCACCGACAGGGGGAAACCCCTACGAGCAGTACTTC	CASSPPTGGNPYEQYF
once	TRBV5-1	TRBJ2-5	NA	TGCGCCAGCAGCTCAACCTACAGGGAGAGGGTGAAAGAGACCCAGTACTTC	CASSSTYRERVKETQYF
few	TRBV5-1	TRBJ1-2	NA	TGCGCCAGCAGCTTGGCGCTACAGGGTTATGGCTACACCTTC	CASSLALQGYGYTF
few	TRBV5-4	TRBJ2-7	TRBD2	TGTGCCAGCAGTTCGAGCGGGGTTCCTACCTACGAGCAGTACTTC	CASSSSGVPTYEQYF